One sample yielded the 2 T cell receptor beta chains listed below, sequenced in a study of glioma-infiltrating T cells. TCR alpha and beta CDR3 regions were amplified from RNA using iRepertoire nested multiplex PCR. MiXCR, run by TCRdb on the multiplex PCR reads, gives a single entry per CDR3 protein. The table has more than 350,000 distinct CDR3 sequences, around 45% seen once. The sequenced sample was glioma tissue, nonneoplastic brain tissue, or PBMCs (not recorded which). These receptors came from a human donor with low-grade glioma or glioblastoma, undergoing nonglioma brain surgery, or in good health (not recorded which).

Here the CDR3 DNA reads TGTGCCAGCACCCTTGGGATCGGGACGGAAGAGACCCAGTACTTC. Protein product: CASTLGIGTEETQYF. The chain joins TRBV27 to TRBJ2-5; D tentatively reads TRBD1 or TRBD2 (5 bases each). Germline V lookup: CDR1 MNHEY, CDR2 SMNVEV (reference sequence). V was clipped by 7 bases and J by 3 bases, with 18 bases between them. This CDR3 region has 15 residues.

This clonotype has at least ten counts. V and J are TRBV6-1 and TRBJ2-1, with D maybe TRBD1 (6 bases). This CDR3 comprises 14 residues. Trimming removed 6 bases at V and 9 bases at J, with 18 bases between. Germline CDR1 reads MNHNS; CDR2 reads SASEGT. Here the CDR3 DNA reads TGTGCCAGCAGAGCGGACAGATGGGGTGGTGAGCAGTTCTTC. Protein: CASRADRWGGEQFF.